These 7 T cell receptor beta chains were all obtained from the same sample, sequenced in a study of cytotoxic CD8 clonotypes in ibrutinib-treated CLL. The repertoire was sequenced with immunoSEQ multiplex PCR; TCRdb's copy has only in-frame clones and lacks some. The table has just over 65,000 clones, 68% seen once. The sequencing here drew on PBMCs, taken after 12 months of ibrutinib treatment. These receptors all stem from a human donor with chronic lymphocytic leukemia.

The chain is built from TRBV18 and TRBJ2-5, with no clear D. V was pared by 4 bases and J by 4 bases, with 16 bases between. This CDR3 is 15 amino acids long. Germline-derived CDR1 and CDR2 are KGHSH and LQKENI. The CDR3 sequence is CASSLHPGPRETQYF. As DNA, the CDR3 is TGTGCCAGCTCACTACATCCAGGACCCAGAGAGACCCAGTACTTC. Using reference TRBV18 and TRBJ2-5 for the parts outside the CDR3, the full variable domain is NAGVMQNPRHLVRRRGQEARLRCSPMKGHSHVYWYRQLPEEGLKFMVYLQKENIIDESGMPKERFSAEFPKEGPSILRIQQVVRGDSAAYFCASSLHPGPRETQYFGPGTRLLVL.

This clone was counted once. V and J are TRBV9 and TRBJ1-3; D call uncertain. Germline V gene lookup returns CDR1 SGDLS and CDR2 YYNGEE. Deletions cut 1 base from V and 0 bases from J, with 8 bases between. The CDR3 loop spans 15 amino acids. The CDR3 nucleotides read TGTGCCAGCAGCGTAAGGGCCCTCTCTGGAAACACCATATATTTT. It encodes CASSVRALSGNTIYF.

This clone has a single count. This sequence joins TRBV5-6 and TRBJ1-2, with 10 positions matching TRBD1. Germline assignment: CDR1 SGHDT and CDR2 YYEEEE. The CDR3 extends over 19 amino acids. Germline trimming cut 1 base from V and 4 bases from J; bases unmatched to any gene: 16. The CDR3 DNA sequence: TGTGCCAGCAGCTTGCCGTTGGGGACAGGGGCCCCTGGGGGCTATGGCTACACCTTC. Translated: CASSLPLGTGAPGGYGYTF.

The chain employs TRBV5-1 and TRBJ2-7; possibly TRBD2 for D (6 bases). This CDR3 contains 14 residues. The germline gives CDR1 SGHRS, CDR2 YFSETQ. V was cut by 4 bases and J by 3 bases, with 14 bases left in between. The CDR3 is CASSPGTDFYEQYF. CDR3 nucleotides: TGCGCCAGCAGCCCCGGGACTGATTTCTACGAGCAGTACTTC.

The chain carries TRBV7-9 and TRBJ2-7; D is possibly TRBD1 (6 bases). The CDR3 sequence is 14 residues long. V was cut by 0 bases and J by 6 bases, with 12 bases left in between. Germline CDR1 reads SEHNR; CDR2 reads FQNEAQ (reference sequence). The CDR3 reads CASSLARDRTEQYF. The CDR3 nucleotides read TGTGCCAGCAGCTTAGCGAGAGACAGGACCGAGCAGTACTTC.

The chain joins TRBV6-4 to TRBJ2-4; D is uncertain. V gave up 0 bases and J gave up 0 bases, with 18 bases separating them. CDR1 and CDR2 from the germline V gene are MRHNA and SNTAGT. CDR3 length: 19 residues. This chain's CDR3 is CASSDSGRHFHLAKNIQYF. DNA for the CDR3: TGTGCCAGCAGTGACTCCGGGCGGCATTTTCATCTAGCCAAAAACATTCAGTACTTC.

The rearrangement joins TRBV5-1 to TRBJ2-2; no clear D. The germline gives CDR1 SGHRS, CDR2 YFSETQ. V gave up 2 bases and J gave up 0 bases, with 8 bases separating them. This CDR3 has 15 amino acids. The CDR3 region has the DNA TGCGCCAGCAGCTTAAAGGGTTCGAACACCGGGGAGCTGTTTTTT. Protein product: CASSLKGSNTGELFF.